The 4 T cell receptor beta chains below all came from one sample that was sequenced in a study of CD8+CD57+ T cells in acquired aplastic anemia. Sequencing involved patients with CD8+CD57+ cell expansion previously shown by flow cytometry. The TCR beta profiling, which covered VDJ combination and CDR3 sequence, was carried out using genomic DNA as the template. One entry per CDR3 protein, called by TCRdb with MiXCR from the reads. In the table there are around 430,000 distinct CDR3 sequences, roughly a third of which are singletons. Material: sorted CD4+, CD8+, or CD8+CD57+ T cells (not recorded which) from PBMCs. The receptors shown here come from a human donor with aplastic anemia.

This clonotype was detected a few times. V is TRBV7-6 and J is TRBJ2-5, with 10 bases identical to TRBD1. Germline V gene sequence: CDR1 SGHVS, CDR2 FNYEAQ. The CDR3 runs to 16 residues. V lost 4 bases to trimming and J lost 12 bases; unmatched junction nucleotides: 17. CDR3 bases: TGTGCCAGCAGCTCCCGGGACAGGGGAGATAGCAGCATGGAGTACTTC. Translated, it gives CASSSRDRGDSSMEYF.

This clonotype has ten or more counts. V gene TRBV7-9 combines with J gene TRBJ1-1; no firm D call. The germline V and J ends were trimmed by 8 bases and 2 bases, with 12 bases remaining between them. Germline CDR1 SEHNR, CDR2 FQNEAQ (reference sequence). CDR3 size: 13 residues. CDR3 loop: CASLHAGNTEAFF. The CDR3 DNA reads TGTGCCAGCCTCCACGCGGGCAACACTGAAGCTTTCTTT.

About this clonotype itself: A much larger clone lies one base from this, so it may be a read error. The chain is built from TRBV5-1 and TRBJ1-3; D is ambiguous. Germline V gene lookup returns CDR1 SGHRS and CDR2 YFSETQ. This CDR3 contains 14 residues. This CDR3 is CASSPDPSHGTMYF. As DNA, the CDR3 is TGCGCCAGCAGCCCTGACCCATCGCACGGCACCATGTATTTT.

Regarding this clonotype: Germline is not matched at one junction end, which may reflect a read error. The rearrangement joins TRBV7-2 to TRBJ2-7; the match to TRBD1 covers 7 bases. The CDR3 spans 14 residues. CDR1 SGHTA and CDR2 FQGNSA come from the germline V gene. The CDR3 reads CSSSLGGTAYEQYF. In DNA, the CDR3 is TGTTCCAGCAGCTTAGGTGGGACAGCCTACGAGCAGTACTTC.